The T cell receptor (beta chain) under discussion was sequenced for a study of blood T cell repertoires in COVID-19. Trimming removed 5 bases from V and 8 bases from J, with 12 bases in between. This CDR3 has 13 amino acids. Germline CDR1 reads MNHEY; CDR2 reads SMNVEV (reference sequence). Here immunoSEQ multiplex PCR was the method, and the copy in TCRdb shows in-frame clones only, minus some. The sample lists approximately 360,000 clones, 90% occurring once. The sequenced material came from peripheral blood. This sequence joins TRBV27 and TRBJ1-4, with D unresolved. The receptor comes from a young man with active or convalescent COVID-19. CDR3 amino acids: CASSTPGYEKLFF. The CDR3 bases are TGTGCCAGCAGTACTCCCGGGTACGAAAAACTGTTTTTT.